A single sample gave rise to the 20 T cell receptor beta chains below, sequenced in a study of shared clonotypes between healthy human individuals. Method: immunoSEQ multiplex PCR; TCRdb's copy keeps in-frame clones and lacks some. Of hundreds of thousands of clones listed, 60% to 80% are singletons. Sequences were obtained from PBMCs. The receptor source for this set is a woman between 35 and 50 years old in good health. Some clones in this sample may be carry-over from other donors' samples.

The rearrangement joins TRBV6-6 to TRBJ1-5; unclear D gene. The CDR3 runs 14 residues. The ends were cut back, 6 bases at V and 2 bases at J, with 11 bases in the middle. The germline gives CDR1 MNHNY, CDR2 SVGAGI (reference sequence). The CDR3 protein is CASSSIRGNQPQHF. Written as DNA, the CDR3 is TGTGCCAGCAGCTCCATAAGGGGCAATCAGCCCCAGCATTTT.

This clone was recorded only once. It differs at one base from a far larger clone, so likely a read error. At the DNA level, this CDR3 is encoded by other sequences in the same sample as well. The chain couples TRBV28 to TRBJ1-5; no firm D call. The CDR3 loop spans 15 amino acids. CDR1 MDHEN and CDR2 SYDVKM come from the germline V gene. V dropped 5 bases and J dropped 5 bases, with 16 bases sitting between them. CDR3: CASSPPKGGDQPQHF. The CDR3 DNA sequence: TGTGCCAGCAGTCCACCCAAGGGTGGGGATCAGCCCCAGCATTTT.

A few counts support this clone. The rearrangement links TRBV10-1 to TRBJ2-5, with D perhaps being TRBD1 or TRBD2 (5 bases each). TRBJ2-7 explains the end of the DNA better; the J call may be wrong. Germline CDR1 reads WNHNN; CDR2 reads SYGVQD (reference sequence). The CDR3 sequence is 14 residues long. CDR3 loop: CASSEAGTPYEQYF. CDR3 nucleotide sequence: TGCGCCAGCAGTGAGGCAGGGACCCCCTACGAGCAGTACTTC.

Here the CDR3 reads CASSHLGQEETQYF. The CDR3 DNA reads as TGTGCCAGCAGCCACCTGGGACAGGAAGAGACCCAGTACTTC. The rearrangement uses TRBV7-9 and TRBJ2-5; 8 nucleotides line up with TRBD1. This CDR3 is 14 amino acids long. Looked up from germline, CDR1 is SEHNR and CDR2 is FQNEAQ (reference sequence). The junction had 5 bases not matched to a gene; V was cut back by 5 bases and J by 3 bases.

This sequence joins TRBV7-2 and TRBJ2-5; 11 bases fit TRBD2. With V trimmed by 5 bases and J by 4 bases, 6 bases remained unmatched. CDR1 SGHTA and CDR2 FQGNSA come from the germline V gene. This CDR3 is built from 15 residues. CDR3 residues: CASSQTSGEIETQYF. The DNA for the CDR3 is TGTGCCAGCAGCCAGACTAGCGGGGAGATAGAGACCCAGTACTTC.

The J gene is TRBJ1-5, the V gene TRBV19, with D tentatively TRBD1 (6 bases). V lost 4 bases and J 0 bases, leaving 13 bases between the germline ends. Germline V gene data show CDR1 as LNHDA and CDR2 as SQIVND (reference sequence). The CDR3 is 16 residues long. The CDR3 nucleotides are TGTGCCAGTAGTACCCGACAGGCCTTTAGCAATCAGCCCCAGCATTTT. It specifies CASSTRQAFSNQPQHF.

This clone is a singleton in its sample. This likely traces to a read error, being one base from a far larger clone. The rearrangement uses TRBV29-1 and TRBJ2-3; no reliable D call. This CDR3 is 15 amino acids long. Germline loops: CDR1 SQVTM, CDR2 ANQGSEA. CDR3 region: CGVVLPVTSTDTQYF. The CDR3 bases are TGCGGCGTTGTCTTGCCGGTAACTAGCACAGATACGCAGTATTTT.

With respect to this clone: The germline gene is not matched at one end of the junction; a read error may be the cause. The J gene is TRBJ1-2, the V gene TRBV5-1; D remains ambiguous. The CDR3 is 15 amino acids. Germline loops: CDR1 SGHRS, CDR2 YFSETQ. The CDR3 spells CASSLQPGEGYGYTF. The CDR3 DNA reads as TGCGCTAGCAGCTTACAGCCCGGCGAGGGCTATGGCTACACCTTC.

The chain links TRBV7-3 to TRBJ2-1; D not certain. This CDR3 has 17 residues. Trimming shortened V by 5 bases and J by 0 bases, and 17 bases separated the two germline ends. CDR1 and CDR2 from the germline V gene are SGHTA and FQGTGA. The CDR3 sequence: CASSPHQAVSSYNEQFF. The CDR3 bases are TGTGCCAGCAGCCCGCATCAGGCGGTAAGCTCCTACAATGAGCAGTTCTTC.

The chain recombines TRBV5-1 with TRBJ2-3, with 7 positions matching TRBD2. This CDR3 region has 15 residues. Germline lookup yields CDR1 SGHRS and CDR2 YFSETQ. J lost 0 bases, V lost 5 bases, and 6 bases had no gene match. CDR3 residues: CASRPLADSTDTQYF. CDR3 coding DNA: TGCGCCAGCAGGCCTCTAGCGGATAGCACAGATACGCAGTATTTT.

This clone was observed a few times. This chain connects TRBV30 to TRBJ2-3; 10 nucleotides agree with TRBD2. The CDR3 covers 16 residues. Germline V gene data show CDR1 as GTSNPN and CDR2 as SVGIG (reference sequence). The J segment lost 5 bases and the V segment lost 0 bases, leaving 8 bases of the junction unmatched. The CDR3 DNA sequence: TGTGCCTGGAGTGTACAGGTAGCGGGAGGTGGAGATACGCAGTATTTT. Translation gives CAWSVQVAGGGDTQYF.

V gene TRBV4-2 combines with J gene TRBJ1-3, with D perhaps matching TRBD1 (6 bases). V gave up 0 bases and J gave up 8 bases, with 17 bases separating them. CDR1 is LGHNA, CDR2 YNFKEQ, per germline. The CDR3 has 16 residues. The CDR3 is CASSQEYHGGLDTIYF. Written as DNA, the CDR3 is TGTGCCAGCAGCCAAGAATACCATGGGGGGCTGGACACCATATATTTT.

This chain joins TRBV14 and TRBJ2-2, with TRBD1 matching 9 bases. Trimming removed 0 bases from V and 1 base from J; junction bases left unmatched: 15. Germline V CDR1 and CDR2: SGHDN, FVKESK. The CDR3 covers 21 residues. This CDR3 reads CASSQDAAPGQGSVNTGELFF. Written as DNA, the CDR3 is TGTGCCAGCAGCCAAGACGCAGCTCCGGGACAGGGATCTGTGAACACCGGGGAGCTGTTTTTT.

This chain joins TRBV7-9 and TRBJ1-4; TRBD1 agrees at 9 bases. Germline assignment: CDR1 SEHNR and CDR2 FQNEAQ (reference sequence). This CDR3 has 15 residues. Losses at the gene ends were 3 bases for V and 2 bases for J; bases not matched to a gene: 1. CDR3 sequence (DNA): TGTGCCAGCAGCTTTGGACAGGGGACTAATGAAAAACTGTTTTTT. Its protein is CASSFGQGTNEKLFF.

The V gene is TRBV25-1, the J gene TRBJ2-5, with unresolved D. TRBJ2-7 explains the end of the DNA better; the J call may be wrong. Germline values: CDR1 MGHDK, CDR2 SYGVNS. The CDR3 runs 14 residues. The CDR3 protein is CASSSNGPAYEQYF. The CDR3, as DNA: TGTGCCAGCAGTTCAAACGGACCTGCCTACGAGCAGTACTTC.

The V and J genes are TRBV30 and TRBJ2-5, with 7 bases lining up with TRBD2. The CDR3 sequence is 13 residues long. Germline lookup yields CDR1 GTSNPN and CDR2 SVGIG (reference sequence). J lost 5 bases, V lost 0 bases, and 3 bases had no gene match. The CDR3 DNA reads as TGTGCCTGGAGTGTACTGCGGGGGGAGACCCAGTACTTC. Its protein is CAWSVLRGETQYF.

The chain couples TRBV6-5 to TRBJ1-4; 7 nucleotides match TRBD1. The CDR3 extends over 11 amino acids. Germline trimming cut 7 bases from V and 12 bases from J; bases unmatched to any gene: 5. The germline CDR1 and CDR2 sequences are MNHEY and SVGAGI. CDR3 in amino acids: CASMRQGQLFF. CDR3 bases: TGTGCCAGCATGAGACAGGGTCAACTGTTTTTT.

The chain recombines TRBV5-1 with TRBJ1-6; possible D gene TRBD1, 5 bases. Trimming removed 4 bases from V and 6 bases from J, with 11 bases in between. The length of the CDR3 is 14 residues. Per germline, CDR1 SGHRS and CDR2 YFSETQ. The CDR3 sequence is CASSPGTVNSPLHF. The DNA of the CDR3 is TGCGCCAGCAGCCCCGGGACGGTTAATTCACCCCTCCACTTT.

The chain's CDR3 is CATSNMGPTLGETQYF. CDR3 coding DNA: TGTGCCACCAGCAACATGGGCCCAACTCTGGGAGAGACCCAGTACTTC. V usage is TRBV15 and J usage is TRBJ2-5, with D uncertain. Germline loops: CDR1 LNHNV, CDR2 YYDKDF (reference sequence). With 4 bases removed from V and 4 bases from J, the gap between germline ends came to 19 bases. The CDR3 has 16 residues. The full variable domain, in which reference TRBV15 and TRBJ2-5 provide the parts outside the CDR3, is DAMVIQNPRYQVTQFGKPVTLSCSQTLNHNVMYWYQQKSSQAPKLLFHYYDKDFNNEADTPDNFQSRRPNTSFCFLDIRSPGLGDTAMYLCATSNMGPTLGETQYFGPGTRLLVL.

This clone was seen just once. The V gene is TRBV18, the J gene TRBJ2-7, with 8 bases matching TRBD2. J gave up 5 bases and V 3 bases, and 9 bases lay outside the gene matches. The CDR3 runs to 15 residues. CDR1 and CDR2 from the germline V gene are KGHSH and LQKENI. The CDR3 DNA sequence: TGTGCCAGCTCACCCCCAACTAGCGGCAACCACGAGCAGTACTTC. It is translated as CASSPPTSGNHEQYF.